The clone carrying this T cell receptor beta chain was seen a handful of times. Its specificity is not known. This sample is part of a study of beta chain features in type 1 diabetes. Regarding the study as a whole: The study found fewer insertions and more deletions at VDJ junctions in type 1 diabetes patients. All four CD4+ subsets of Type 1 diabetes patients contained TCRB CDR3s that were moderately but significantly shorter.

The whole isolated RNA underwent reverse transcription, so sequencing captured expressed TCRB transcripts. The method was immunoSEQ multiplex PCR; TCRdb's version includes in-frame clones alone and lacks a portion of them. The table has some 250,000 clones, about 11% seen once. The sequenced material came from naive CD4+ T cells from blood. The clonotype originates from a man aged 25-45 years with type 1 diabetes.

The CDR3 here is CASTRDPLTYGYTF. The DNA of the CDR3 is TGTGCCAGCACCCGGGATCCCTTGACCTATGGCTACACCTTC. The rearrangement uses TRBV25-1 and TRBJ1-2; D not resolved. Trimming took off 7 bases at V and 4 bases at J, with 16 bases between the two ends. CDR3 size: 14 residues. Germline assignment: CDR1 MGHDK and CDR2 SYGVNS.